Shown below are 24 T cell receptor beta chains from a single sample sequenced in a study of blood T cell repertoires in COVID-19. The assay was immunoSEQ multiplex PCR, and TCRdb's table has in-frame clones only and misses some. The sample has roughly 360,000 clones, about four fifths seen once. Specimen: PBMCs or T cells enriched from blood (not recorded which). These receptors all come from a woman between 45 and 65 years old who had recovered from COVID-19.

The V and J genes are TRBV30 and TRBJ2-1, with 12 bases identical to TRBD2. Per germline, CDR1 GTSNPN and CDR2 SVGIG (reference sequence). V lost 7 bases, J lost 2 bases, and 3 bases stayed unmatched. This CDR3 spans 14 amino acids. The CDR3 reads CASRLAGAYNEQFF. The CDR3 DNA sequence: TGTGCCTCCCGACTAGCGGGGGCCTACAATGAGCAGTTCTTC.

The V call is TRBV11-3, the J call TRBJ2-1, with D possibly matching TRBD2 (5 bases). The germline V and J ends were trimmed by 4 bases and 3 bases, with 10 bases remaining between them. The CDR3 is 14 residues long. CDR1 SGHNT and CDR2 YENEEA come from the germline V gene. The CDR3 sequence: CASSSAVNYNEQFF. In DNA, the CDR3 is TGTGCCAGCAGCTCAGCGGTAAACTACAATGAGCAGTTCTTC.

The chain combines TRBV7-2 with TRBJ1-5, with TRBD1 as a possible D gene (6 bases). There are 16 residues in the CDR3. Trimming pared 3 bases from V and 2 bases from J, leaving 14 bases between. Germline-derived CDR1 and CDR2 are SGHTA and FQGNSA. The CDR3 sequence is CASSFDRGGGNQPQHF. Written as DNA, the CDR3 is TGTGCCAGCAGCTTTGACAGAGGGGGTGGCAATCAGCCCCAGCATTTT.

The J gene is TRBJ1-2, the V gene TRBV7-3; the D gene is possibly TRBD1 (6 bases). The CDR3 is 13 residues long. Germline V lookup: CDR1 SGHTA, CDR2 FQGTGA. V lost 2 bases and J 6 bases, leaving 10 bases between the germline ends. The CDR3 sequence is CASSLGGEDGYTF. The CDR3, as DNA: TGTGCCAGCAGCTTAGGGGGCGAGGATGGCTACACCTTC. Variable domain in full (rest from reference TRBV7-3 and TRBJ1-2): GAGVSQTPSNKVTEKGKYVELRCDPISGHTALYWYRQSLGQGPEFLIYFQGTGAADDSGLPNDRFFAVRPEGSVSTLKIQRTERGDSAVYLCASSLGGEDGYTFGSGTRLTVV.

The V call is TRBV5-1, the J call TRBJ2-7; D may be TRBD2 (6 bases). This CDR3 is 15 amino acids long. Germline V lookup: CDR1 SGHRS, CDR2 YFSETQ. Trimming took 0 bases from V and 2 from J, leaving 12 bases between them. CDR3 sequence (DNA): TGCGCCAGCAGCTTGGGCGGGACCGGCACCTACGAGCAGTACTTC. Protein product: CASSLGGTGTYEQYF.

The chain has TRBV7-9 and TRBJ1-1; perhaps TRBD1 as D (5 bases). The V end was cut by 6 bases, the J end by 1 base, with 9 bases between. From germline, CDR1 is SEHNR and CDR2 FQNEAQ (reference sequence). This CDR3 region has 13 residues. The chain's CDR3 is CASRRQRNTEAFF. Written as DNA, the CDR3 is TGTGCCAGCAGGAGACAGAGGAACACTGAAGCTTTCTTT.

This sequence joins TRBV6-5 and TRBJ1-2; 7 positions agree with TRBD1. This CDR3 has 14 residues. Germline loops: CDR1 MNHEY, CDR2 SVGAGI. The V segment lost 2 bases and the J segment 7 bases; nucleotides outside the gene matches: 7. In DNA, the CDR3 is TGTGCCAGCAGTTACGACAGGGTAGCGTCTGGCTACACCTTC. Its translation: CASSYDRVASGYTF.

The rearrangement uses TRBV11-2 and TRBJ1-2; D remains unclear. CDR1 is SGHAT and CDR2 is FQNNGV in the germline V gene. V was clipped by 4 bases and J by 7 bases, with 19 bases between them. CDR3 length equals 15 residues. CDR3 in amino acids: CASSSSSSAGFGYTF. The CDR3 coding sequence is TGTGCCAGCAGCTCCTCTTCTTCTGCAGGATTTGGCTACACCTTC.

This chain links TRBV7-2 with TRBJ1-4; 9 bases match TRBD1. V was clipped by 6 bases and J by 4 bases; unmatched bases: 6. This CDR3 has 15 residues. CDR1 SGHTA and CDR2 FQGNSA come from the germline V gene. The CDR3 region is CASSRLGQGNEKLFF. CDR3 in DNA: TGTGCCAGCAGTCGATTGGGACAGGGTAATGAAAAACTGTTTTTT.

The chain carries TRBV5-6 and TRBJ2-2; 7 bases fit TRBD2. V gave up 3 bases and J gave up 6 bases; unmatched junction bases: 5. The germline CDR1 and CDR2 sequences are SGHDT and YYEEEE. The CDR3 spans 14 residues. The CDR3 DNA is TGTGCCAGCAGCTACGCGGGAGATGCCGGGGAGCTGTTTTTT. Amino acids: CASSYAGDAGELFF.

The rearrangement links TRBV27 to TRBJ2-1, with TRBD1 identical over 7 bases. V gave up 3 bases and J gave up 3 bases; unmatched junction bases: 14. The length of the CDR3 is 18 residues. Germline V lookup: CDR1 MNHEY, CDR2 SMNVEV (reference sequence). The CDR3 bases are TGTGCCAGCAGTTTCCAGGCCCACAGGGGTGGCTTCTACAATGAGCAGTTCTTC. This translates into CASSFQAHRGGFYNEQFF.

The chain carries TRBV7-2 and TRBJ2-3; 12 bases align to TRBD2. This CDR3 comprises 18 residues. V dropped 1 base and J dropped 2; count of bases not matched to a gene: 7. Germline CDR1 SGHTA, CDR2 FQGNSA. The CDR3: CASSLGLAGGIITDTQYF. The CDR3, as DNA: TGTGCCAGCAGCTTAGGGCTAGCGGGAGGGATTATCACAGATACGCAGTATTTT.

CDR3 bases: TGTGCCAGCAGTCCCAGGGCCCCAAGGAACGCAGCCTACGAGCAGTACTTC. This translates into CASSPRAPRNAAYEQYF. The chain joins TRBV6-6 to TRBJ2-7, with TRBD1 as a possible D gene (5 bases). In germline, CDR1 is MNHNY, CDR2 SVGAGI (reference sequence). Trimming cost V 5 bases and J 2 bases, with 22 bases left between them. The CDR3 covers 17 residues.

This clone occurred once. The chain combines TRBV5-4 with TRBJ2-1, with D possibly TRBD2 on 5 matching bases. Germline V gene data show CDR1 as SGHNT and CDR2 as YYREEE (reference sequence). The CDR3 is made up of 15 amino acids. V lost 0 bases and J 6 bases, leaving 13 bases between the germline ends. The CDR3 region has the DNA TGTGCCAGCAGCTTGGGACTACCCAATGTCAATGAGCAGTTCTTC. Translating it yields CASSLGLPNVNEQFF. The variable domain in full, with the rest retrieved from reference TRBV5-4 and TRBJ2-1, is ETGVTQSPTHLIKTRGQQVTLRCSSQSGHNTVSWYQQALGQGPQFIFQYYREEENGRGNFPPRFSGLQFPNYSSELNVNALELDDSALYLCASSLGLPNVNEQFFGPGTRLTVL.

The chain recombines TRBV5-5 with TRBJ1-1; 7 bases line up with TRBD1. The germline V gene encodes CDR1 SGHKS and CDR2 YYEKEE (reference sequence). Germline trimming cut 0 bases from V and 4 bases from J; bases unmatched to any gene: 3. The CDR3 extends over 14 amino acids. The CDR3 nucleotides are TGTGCCAGCAGCTTGGAGGGGGCTGGCACTGAAGCTTTCTTT. It encodes CASSLEGAGTEAFF.

The V call is TRBV13, the J call TRBJ2-7; D uncertain. The V end lost 0 bases, the J end lost 4 bases, and 10 bases lay between the germline ends. CDR1 PRHDT and CDR2 FYEKMQ come from the germline V gene (reference sequence). The CDR3 is 14 amino acids. The CDR3 DNA sequence: TGTGCCAGCAGCTTAGGCAACAGCCATTACGAGCAGTACTTC. Amino acids: CASSLGNSHYEQYF.

J is TRBJ2-1 and V is TRBV7-9, with 14 bases fitting TRBD2. V lost 4 bases to trimming and J lost 6 bases; unmatched junction nucleotides: 8. The CDR3 has 17 residues. CDR1 is SEHNR, CDR2 FQNEAQ, per germline (reference sequence). The CDR3 spells CASSSTRGLAGVNEQFF. CDR3 DNA: TGTGCCAGCAGCTCCACCCGGGGACTAGCGGGAGTCAATGAGCAGTTCTTC.

The chain has TRBV14 and TRBJ1-1; D not certain. V was shortened by 1 base and J by 5 bases, with 14 bases between the two germline ends. Germline lookup yields CDR1 SGHDN and CDR2 FVKESK. The CDR3 totals 15 residues. The CDR3 DNA is TGTGCCAGCAGCCAAGGGAGGGTCTTAAGGACTGAAGCTTTCTTT. Translating it yields CASSQGRVLRTEAFF.

The chain carries TRBV19 and TRBJ2-7; D is perhaps TRBD2 (5 bases). This CDR3 has 14 amino acids. CDR1 is LNHDA, CDR2 SQIVND, per germline (reference sequence). V lost 2 bases and J lost 2, with 10 bases in between. The CDR3 DNA follows: TGTGCCAGTAGTATAAACGGGAAGACCTACGAGCAGTACTTC. Encoded protein: CASSINGKTYEQYF.

The rearrangement uses TRBV5-6 and TRBJ1-5; the D gene is possibly TRBD1 (5 bases). The germline V gene has CDR1 SGHDT and CDR2 YYEEEE. Trimming shortened V by 1 base and J by 1 base, and 15 bases separated the two germline ends. CDR3 size: 17 residues. This chain's CDR3 is CASSLFGSGLSNQPQHF. In DNA form, the CDR3 reads TGTGCCAGCAGCTTGTTTGGGTCAGGGCTAAGCAATCAGCCCCAGCATTTT.

The chain combines TRBV5-6 with TRBJ2-3; 10 bases line up with TRBD2. The junction had 5 bases not matched to a gene; V was cut back by 0 bases and J by 4 bases. Germline CDR1 reads SGHDT; CDR2 reads YYEEEE. The CDR3 length is 16 residues. The CDR3 DNA reads TGTGCCAGCAGCTTGGGGCTAGCGGGAGCGCCAGATACGCAGTATTTT. It translates to CASSLGLAGAPDTQYF.

The V gene is TRBV6-1, the J gene TRBJ2-3; TRBD2 matches 7 bases. CDR1 is MNHNS and CDR2 is SASEGT in the germline V gene. The CDR3 sequence is 15 residues long. The ends lost 2 bases at V and 4 bases at J; junction bases unmatched: 6. In DNA form, the CDR3 reads TGTGCCAGCAGTGAAATGTCGGGAGGACCAGATACGCAGTATTTT. Its protein is CASSEMSGGPDTQYF.

This clone was detected only a few times. The chain has TRBV5-5 and TRBJ2-1, with D maybe TRBD2 (6 bases). V gave up 4 bases and J gave up 4 bases, with 18 bases separating them. Germline CDR1 and CDR2: SGHKS and YYEKEE (reference sequence). CDR3 size: 16 residues. The CDR3 loop reads CASSPGWASAYNEQFF. DNA for the CDR3: TGTGCCAGCAGCCCGGGATGGGCTAGCGCGTACAATGAGCAGTTCTTC.

This sequence joins TRBV29-1 and TRBJ2-1; 10 bases are a match to TRBD2. This CDR3 comprises 12 residues. V gave up 5 bases and J gave up 10 bases; unmatched junction bases: 5. Germline CDR1 reads SQVTM; CDR2 reads ANQGSEA. DNA for the CDR3: TGCAGCGTTTCCAAGCGGGAGGGAGAGCAGTTCTTC. This gives the protein CSVSKREGEQFF.